This is a list of T cell receptor beta chains from one sample in a study of T cell responses to AZD1222 COVID-19 vaccine. The method was immunoSEQ multiplex PCR; TCRdb's version includes in-frame clones alone and lacks a portion of them. The sample carries some 170,000 clones, about 88% recorded once. Sequenced material: peripheral blood, taken on day 0 of AZD1222 vaccination. These receptors originate from an adult in good health. CDR3s include the opening cysteine and the closing phenylalanine or tryptophan. D genes are given only for firm matches. For some rows the clone size is stated as once, few or many, or as a class when expanded; others skip it.

j_call v_call clone_size d_call cdr3_nt cdr3_aa
TRBJ2-7 TRBV5-1 NA NA TGCGCCAGCAGCTTGGAGTCTATAGGAGGGAGCCCGTACTTC CASSLESIGGSPYF
TRBJ1-5 TRBV6-5 NA NA TGTGCCAGCCGGCAGGGCCTCGCTCAGCCCCAGCATTTT CASRQGLAQPQHF
TRBJ1-1 TRBV5-6 NA NA TGTGCCAGCAGCCCCACTCGGAACACTGAAGCTTTCTTT CASSPTRNTEAFF
TRBJ1-1 TRBV7-9 few TRBD1 TGTGCCAGCAGCTTCCTAACAGGGGAGAACACTGAAGCTTTCTTT CASSFLTGENTEAFF
TRBJ2-7 TRBV6-6 NA TRBD1 TGTGCCAGCAGTTCCATCGGACAGGGACATTACGAGCAGTACTTC CASSSIGQGHYEQYF
TRBJ1-5 TRBV9 NA NA TGTGCCAGCAGCGTAGAACAGGGTCTCAATCAGCCCCAGCATTTT CASSVEQGLNQPQHF
TRBJ2-7 TRBV5-6 few TRBD2 TGTGCCAGCAGCTTGGGACTAGCCTCCTACGAGCAGTACTTC CASSLGLASYEQYF
TRBJ2-5 TRBV28 once NA TGTGCCAGCAGTCCCCTAACATCGGACCACGAGACCCAGTACTTC CASSPLTSDHETQYF
TRBJ2-7 TRBV19 NA NA TGTGCCAGTAGCACCGGCCTCAGGGACGAGCAGTACTTC CASSTGLRDEQYF
TRBJ1-1 TRBV19 NA NA TGTGCCAGTAGATCCCGCCAGGGGCGGAGGACTGAAGCTTTCTTT CASRSRQGRRTEAFF
TRBJ1-1 TRBV29-1 NA TRBD1 TGCAGCGTTGGTCCGACAGGGGGGTTTACTGAAGCTTTCTTT CSVGPTGGFTEAFF
TRBJ2-3 TRBV7-9 NA TRBD2 TGTGCCAGCAGCTTAGGGGGACTAGCGGGAGAAGGAGATACGCAGTATTTT CASSLGGLAGEGDTQYF
TRBJ2-2 TRBV7-6 NA NA TGTGCCAGCAGCTTAGAATTGACCCGGTGGGGGAGCACCGGGGAGCTGTTTTTT CASSLELTRWGSTGELFF
TRBJ1-1 TRBV30 NA NA TGTGCCTGGAGTGCCCCTAAGTCGTTGAACACTGAAGCTTTCTTT CAWSAPKSLNTEAFF
TRBJ2-7 TRBV11-2 few TRBD1 TGTGCCAGCAGCGAGGGGACAGGCGCCTACGAGCAGTACTTC CASSEGTGAYEQYF
TRBJ1-1 TRBV28 NA NA TGTGCCAGCAAAAAAACACAGAACACTGAAGCTTTCTTT CASKKTQNTEAFF
TRBJ2-3 TRBV29-1 NA NA TGCAGCGTAGGCCCAGATACGCAGTATTTT CSVGPDTQYF
TRBJ1-6 TRBV19 NA NA TGTGCCAGTAGTAACCCCACTGGACGGAGCAGGACCCTCCACTTT CASSNPTGRSRTLHF
TRBJ1-2 TRBV4-1 once NA TGCGCCAGCAGCCCGACTGAGACCGGCACTGACTATGGCTACACCTTC CASSPTETGTDYGYTF
TRBJ2-5 TRBV5-1 NA NA TGCGCCAGCAGCTTGGTACCAGGGATCAGCCAAGAGACCCAGTACTTC CASSLVPGISQETQYF
TRBJ2-1 TRBV6-5 once NA TGTGCCAGCAGCCTCGTCGGCGGTGGCAATGAGCAGTTCTTC CASSLVGGGNEQFF
TRBJ1-3 TRBV7-8 NA NA TGTGCCAGCAGCTTGGCCTTGGCCCCCTCTGGAAACACCATATATTTT CASSLALAPSGNTIYF
TRBJ1-6 TRBV7-6 NA NA TGTGCCAGCAGACTAATGAACAGCCCAAATTCACCCCTCCACTTT CASRLMNSPNSPLHF
TRBJ2-3 TRBV12-3/TRBV12-4 NA NA TGTGCCAGCAGTGGATTACGCACAGATACGCAGTATTTT CASSGLRTDTQYF
TRBJ1-6 TRBV9 NA NA TGTGCCAGCAGCGGAGGACAGTCGAGCTCCTATAATTCACCCCTCCACTTT CASSGGQSSSYNSPLHF
TRBJ1-5 TRBV4-1 NA TRBD1 TGCGCCAGCAGCCCTTCCGGGACAGGGTATCAGCCCCAGCATTTT CASSPSGTGYQPQHF
TRBJ1-1 TRBV19 NA NA TGTGCCAGTAGTATTCAGGGGATGAGTGAAGCTTTCTTT CASSIQGMSEAFF
TRBJ1-5 TRBV10-3 NA NA TGTGCCATCAGTGAGTCTACCAATCAGCCCCAGCATTTT CAISESTNQPQHF
TRBJ1-2 TRBV12-3/TRBV12-4 NA NA TGTGCCAGCAGTTGGGGAAACTATGGCTACACCTTC CASSWGNYGYTF
TRBJ1-5 TRBV28 NA NA TGTGCCAGCAGTTCAATGATGAATCAGCCCCAGCATTTT CASSSMMNQPQHF
TRBJ1-5 TRBV7-8 NA NA TGTGCCAGCAGCCCTAACCGGGGGGCAGGTCAGCCCCAGCATTTT CASSPNRGAGQPQHF
TRBJ1-1 TRBV7-3 many NA TGTGCCAGCAGCTTAAATGGGCTTGGGTTGTCTGAAGCTTTCTTT CASSLNGLGLSEAFF
TRBJ1-2 TRBV7-9 NA NA TGTGCCAGCAGCTTACGATCTCCGGACAGCTATGGCTACACCTTC CASSLRSPDSYGYTF
TRBJ1-1 TRBV5-1 NA TRBD1 TGCGCCAGCAGCGACAGGGTGAACACTGAAGCTTTCTTT CASSDRVNTEAFF
TRBJ1-6 TRBV11-2 NA NA TGTGCCAGCAGCTTAGACAGTAATTCACCCCTCCACTTT CASSLDSNSPLHF
TRBJ2-1 TRBV10-3 NA NA TGTGCCATCAACCCGGAACCCTCCAATGAGCAGTTCTTC CAINPEPSNEQFF
TRBJ1-2 TRBV13 NA NA TGTGCCAGCAGACCAGGAGTCGGGGGCTACACCTTC CASRPGVGGYTF
TRBJ2-1 TRBV10-2 NA TRBD2 TGCGCCAGCAGAAAGCGGGAGAGGGATGAGCAGTTCTTC CASRKRERDEQFF
TRBJ1-1 TRBV9 NA NA TGTGCCAGCAGCGTAGAGGGTTTCGGCACTGAAGCTTTCTTT CASSVEGFGTEAFF
TRBJ2-3 TRBV7-6 NA TRBD2 TGTGCCAGCAGCTTAGAGCCCCCCGGTGGCGGGAGGGCCGGGGATACGCAGTATTTT CASSLEPPGGGRAGDTQYF
TRBJ1-1 TRBV6-6 NA TRBD1 TGTGCCAGCAGTTACTTGGGACAGGGGGATTCTGAAGCTTTCTTT CASSYLGQGDSEAFF
TRBJ2-2 TRBV6-5 NA NA TGTGCCAGCAGTTACTCGAGGGGGGTCGGGGAGCTGTTTTTT CASSYSRGVGELFF
TRBJ1-5 TRBV12-3/TRBV12-4 once NA TGTGCCAGCAGTTTAGAGACAAATCAGCCCCAGCATTTT CASSLETNQPQHF
TRBJ2-5 TRBV6-2/TRBV6-3 NA TRBD2 TGTGCCAGCAGTTACCAGCAGGGTGACGGGAGGGCCGAAGAGACCCAGTACTTC CASSYQQGDGRAEETQYF
TRBJ2-2 TRBV1 NA NA TGCACCAGCAGTTTTTGTCCCGGGGAGCTGTTTTTT CTSSFCPGELFF
TRBJ1-1 TRBV19 NA TRBD1 TGTGCCAGTAAGTTAGGGACAGGGGGTCTCGGGACTGAAGCTTTCTTT CASKLGTGGLGTEAFF